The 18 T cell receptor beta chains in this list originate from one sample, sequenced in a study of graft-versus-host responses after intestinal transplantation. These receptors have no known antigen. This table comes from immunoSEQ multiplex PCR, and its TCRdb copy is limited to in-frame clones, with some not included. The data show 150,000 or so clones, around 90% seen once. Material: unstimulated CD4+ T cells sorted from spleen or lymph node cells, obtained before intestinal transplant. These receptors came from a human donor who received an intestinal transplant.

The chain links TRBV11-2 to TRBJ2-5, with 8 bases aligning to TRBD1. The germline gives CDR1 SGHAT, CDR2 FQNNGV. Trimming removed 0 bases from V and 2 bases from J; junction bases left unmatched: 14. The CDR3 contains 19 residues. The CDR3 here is CASSLDLGGTGLLQETQYF. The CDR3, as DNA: TGTGCCAGCAGCTTAGATCTAGGCGGGACAGGACTACTACAAGAGACCCAGTACTTC.

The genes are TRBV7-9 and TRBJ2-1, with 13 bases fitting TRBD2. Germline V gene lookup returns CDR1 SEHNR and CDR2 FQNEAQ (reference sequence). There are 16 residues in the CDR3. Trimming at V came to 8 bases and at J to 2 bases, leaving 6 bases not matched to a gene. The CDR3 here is CASRLLAGGPYNEQFF. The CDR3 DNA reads TGTGCCAGCCGATTACTAGCGGGAGGGCCCTACAATGAGCAGTTCTTC.

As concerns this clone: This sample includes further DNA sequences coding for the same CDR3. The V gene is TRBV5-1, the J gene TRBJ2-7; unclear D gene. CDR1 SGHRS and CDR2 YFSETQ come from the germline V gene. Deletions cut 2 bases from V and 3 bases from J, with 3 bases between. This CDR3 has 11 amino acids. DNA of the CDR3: TGCGCCAGCAGCTTAGACTACGAGCAGTACTTC. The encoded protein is CASSLDYEQYF.

For the CDR3, the DNA is TGTGCCAGCAGTGAAATCACGGCAGGGTGGAGAGGAGGCTACACCTTC. It encodes CASSEITAGWRGGYTF. The rearrangement joins TRBV6-1 to TRBJ1-2; weak D call: TRBD1 (5 bases). Trimming removed 2 bases at V and 8 bases at J, with 21 bases between. The CDR3 extends over 16 amino acids. Germline assignment: CDR1 MNHNS and CDR2 SASEGT.

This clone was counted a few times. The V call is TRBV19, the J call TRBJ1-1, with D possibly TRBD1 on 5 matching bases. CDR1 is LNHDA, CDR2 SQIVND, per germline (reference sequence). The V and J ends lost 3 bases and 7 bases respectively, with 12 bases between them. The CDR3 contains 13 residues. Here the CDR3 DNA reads TGTGCCAGTAGTATTCAGACAGCCGATGAAGCTTTCTTT. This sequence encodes CASSIQTADEAFF.

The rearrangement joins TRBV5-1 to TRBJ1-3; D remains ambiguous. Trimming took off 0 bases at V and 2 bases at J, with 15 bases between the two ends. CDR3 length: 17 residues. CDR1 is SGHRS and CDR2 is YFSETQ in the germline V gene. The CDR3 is CASSLVSSEDTGNTIYF. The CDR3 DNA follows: TGCGCCAGCAGCTTGGTCTCGTCAGAGGATACTGGAAACACCATATATTTT.

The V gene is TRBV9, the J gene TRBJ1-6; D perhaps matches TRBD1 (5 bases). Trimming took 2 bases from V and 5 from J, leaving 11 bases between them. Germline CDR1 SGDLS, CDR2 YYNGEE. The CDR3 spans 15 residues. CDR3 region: CASSVGAGDNSPLHF. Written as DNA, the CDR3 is TGTGCCAGCAGCGTTGGGGCAGGTGATAATTCACCCCTCCACTTT.

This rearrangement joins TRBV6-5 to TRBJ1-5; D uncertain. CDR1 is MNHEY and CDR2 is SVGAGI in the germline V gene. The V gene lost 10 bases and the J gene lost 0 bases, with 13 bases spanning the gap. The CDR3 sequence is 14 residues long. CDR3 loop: CATRRAYSNQPQHF. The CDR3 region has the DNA TGTGCCACTCGTCGGGCATATAGCAATCAGCCCCAGCATTTT.

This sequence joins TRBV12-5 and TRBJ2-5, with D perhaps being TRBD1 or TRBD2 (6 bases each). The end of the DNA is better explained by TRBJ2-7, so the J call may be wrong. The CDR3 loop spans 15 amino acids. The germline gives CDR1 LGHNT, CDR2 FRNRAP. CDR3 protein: CASGMGGDSSYEQYF. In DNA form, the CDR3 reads TGTGCTAGTGGGATGGGGGGCGACAGCTCCTACGAGCAGTACTTC.

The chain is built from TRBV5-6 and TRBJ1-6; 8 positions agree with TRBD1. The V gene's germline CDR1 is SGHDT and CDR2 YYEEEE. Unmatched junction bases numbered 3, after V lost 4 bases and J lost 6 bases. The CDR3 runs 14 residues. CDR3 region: CASSPDRANSPLHF. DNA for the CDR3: TGTGCCAGCAGCCCGGACAGGGCTAATTCACCCCTCCACTTT.

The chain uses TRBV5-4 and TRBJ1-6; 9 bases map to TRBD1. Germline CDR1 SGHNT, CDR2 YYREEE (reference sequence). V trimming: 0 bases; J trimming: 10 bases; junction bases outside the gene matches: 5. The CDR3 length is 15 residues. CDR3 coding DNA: TGTGCCAGCAGCTTGGAAACAGGGGGCAAATCACCCCTCCACTTT. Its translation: CASSLETGGKSPLHF.

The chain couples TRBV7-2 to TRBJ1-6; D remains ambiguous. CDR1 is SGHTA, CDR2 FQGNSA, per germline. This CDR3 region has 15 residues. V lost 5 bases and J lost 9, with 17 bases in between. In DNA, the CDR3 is TGTGCCAGCAGCCTCTTCGACGACTCGACTTCACCCCTCCACTTT. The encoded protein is CASSLFDDSTSPLHF.

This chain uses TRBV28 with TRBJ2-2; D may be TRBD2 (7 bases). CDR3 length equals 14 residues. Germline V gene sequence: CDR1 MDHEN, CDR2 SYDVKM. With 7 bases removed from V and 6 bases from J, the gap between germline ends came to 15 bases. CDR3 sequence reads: CASTLRGGAGELFF. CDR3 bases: TGTGCCAGCACCCTCAGGGGAGGGGCCGGGGAGCTGTTTTTT.

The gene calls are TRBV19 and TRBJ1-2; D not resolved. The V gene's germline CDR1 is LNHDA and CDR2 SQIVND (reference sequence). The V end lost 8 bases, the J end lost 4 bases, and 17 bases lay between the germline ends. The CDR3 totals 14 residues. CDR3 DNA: TGTGCCAGTTCGACGACTCCCCCAGGCTATGGCTACACCTTC. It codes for CASSTTPPGYGYTF.

Written as DNA, the CDR3 is TGTGCCAGCAGCGCAAACCAAATAAGGCAGGCAACTAACTATGGCTACACCTTC. It encodes CASSANQIRQATNYGYTF. This chain links TRBV7-9 with TRBJ1-2, with D uncertain. This CDR3 region has 18 residues. Trimming cost V 5 bases and J 0 bases, with 22 bases left between them. Germline V gene lookup returns CDR1 SEHNR and CDR2 FQNEAQ (reference sequence).

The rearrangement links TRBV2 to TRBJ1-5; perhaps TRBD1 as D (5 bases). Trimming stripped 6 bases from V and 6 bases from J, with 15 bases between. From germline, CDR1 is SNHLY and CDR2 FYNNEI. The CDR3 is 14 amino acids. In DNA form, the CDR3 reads TGTGCCAGCAGCGATACAGGCTACGGTCAGCCCCAGCATTTT. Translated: CASSDTGYGQPQHF.

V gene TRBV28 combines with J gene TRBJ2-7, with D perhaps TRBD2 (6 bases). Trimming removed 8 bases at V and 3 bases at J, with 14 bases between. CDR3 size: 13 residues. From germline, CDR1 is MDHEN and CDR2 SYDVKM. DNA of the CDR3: TGTGCCAGCTACGGGCGGGACCGCTACGAGCAGTACTTC. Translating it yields CASYGRDRYEQYF.

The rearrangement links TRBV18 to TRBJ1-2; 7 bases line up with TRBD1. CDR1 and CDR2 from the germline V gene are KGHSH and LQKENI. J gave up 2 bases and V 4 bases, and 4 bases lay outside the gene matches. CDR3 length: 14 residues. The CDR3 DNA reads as TGTGCCAGCTCACTTGGACAGGTGAACTATGGCTACACCTTC. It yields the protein CASSLGQVNYGYTF. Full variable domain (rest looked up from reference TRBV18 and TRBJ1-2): NAGVMQNPRHLVRRRGQEARLRCSPMKGHSHVYWYRQLPEEGLKFMVYLQKENIIDESGMPKERFSAEFPKEGPSILRIQQVVRGDSAAYFCASSLGQVNYGYTFGSGTRLTVV.